This TCR beta chain was documented in a study of shared clonotypes between healthy human individuals. With V trimmed by 5 bases and J by 2 bases, 11 bases remained unmatched. Germline V gene lookup returns CDR1 SEHNR and CDR2 FQNEAQ (reference sequence). This CDR3 has 16 amino acids. Here immunoSEQ multiplex PCR was the method, and the copy in TCRdb shows in-frame clones only, minus some. The profile shows around 2.5 million clones, under 95% of them singletons. A single count supports this clone. Antigen specificity is unknown. Negatively enriched CD4+ T cells were divided by CD45RA into naive and memory. Study conclusions and caveats: It was the non-shared clonotypes that had lower generation probabilities than clonotypes shared by all four donors.

This TCR was recovered from a man younger than 35 in good health. Some clones in this sample may be carry-over from other donors' samples. Input material: naive CD4+ T cells from PBMCs. The subset was: CD45RA+ positively selected. The chain is built from TRBV7-9 and TRBJ2-5; 7 nucleotides match TRBD2. CDR3 protein: CASSAFGAGLQETQYF. The CDR3 DNA is TGTGCCAGCAGCGCCTTTGGAGCGGGGCTACAAGAGACCCAGTACTTC.